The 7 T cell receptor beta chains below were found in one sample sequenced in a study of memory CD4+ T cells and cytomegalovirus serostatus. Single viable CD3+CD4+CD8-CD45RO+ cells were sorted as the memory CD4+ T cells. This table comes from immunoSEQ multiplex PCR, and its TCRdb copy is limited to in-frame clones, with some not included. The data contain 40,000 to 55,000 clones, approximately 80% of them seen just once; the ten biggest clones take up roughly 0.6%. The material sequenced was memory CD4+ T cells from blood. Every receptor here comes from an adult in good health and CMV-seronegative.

The CDR3 DNA reads as TGTGCCAGCAGCATCAGGGGGGATTCACCCCTCCACTTT. Its protein product is CASSIRGDSPLHF. The chain links TRBV7-9 to TRBJ1-6; 7 bases agree with TRBD1. This CDR3 has 13 residues. Germline CDR1 is SEHNR and CDR2 is FQNEAQ (reference sequence). J lost 8 bases, V lost 5 bases, and 3 bases had no gene match.

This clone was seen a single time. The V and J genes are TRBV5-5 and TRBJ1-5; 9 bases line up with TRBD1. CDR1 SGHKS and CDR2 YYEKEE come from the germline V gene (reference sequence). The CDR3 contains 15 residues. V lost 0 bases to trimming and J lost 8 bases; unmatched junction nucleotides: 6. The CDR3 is CASSLGTGELKPQHF. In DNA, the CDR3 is TGTGCCAGCAGCTTGGGGACAGGGGAATTGAAGCCCCAGCATTTT.

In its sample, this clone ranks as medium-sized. CDR3 in amino acids: CASSGQMYNSPLHF. The CDR3 DNA follows: TGTGCCAGCAGCGGACAGATGTATAATTCACCCCTCCACTTT. V gene TRBV27 combines with J gene TRBJ1-6; possible D gene TRBD1, 6 bases. The CDR3 has 14 amino acids. Deletions cut 6 bases from V and 4 bases from J, with 10 bases between. Germline assignment: CDR1 MNHEY and CDR2 SMNVEV (reference sequence).

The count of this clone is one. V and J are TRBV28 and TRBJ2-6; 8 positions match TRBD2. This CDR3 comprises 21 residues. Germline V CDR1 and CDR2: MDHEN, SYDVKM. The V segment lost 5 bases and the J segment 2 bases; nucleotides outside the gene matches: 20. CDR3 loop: CASSPRTLRRGGLAGANVLTF. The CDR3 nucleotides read TGTGCCAGCAGTCCGCGTACATTGCGACGGGGGGGCCTGGCTGGGGCCAACGTCCTGACTTTC.

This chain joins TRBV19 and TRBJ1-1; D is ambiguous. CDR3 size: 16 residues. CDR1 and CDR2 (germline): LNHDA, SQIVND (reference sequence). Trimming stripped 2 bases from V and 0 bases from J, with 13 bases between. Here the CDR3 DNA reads TGTGCCAGTAGTATAATTTTCATGGCTCTGAACACTGAAGCTTTCTTT. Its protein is CASSIIFMALNTEAFF.

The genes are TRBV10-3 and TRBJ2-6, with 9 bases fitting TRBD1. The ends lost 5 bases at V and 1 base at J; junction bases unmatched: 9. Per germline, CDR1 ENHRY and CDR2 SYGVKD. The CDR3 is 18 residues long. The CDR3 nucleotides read TGTGCCATCAGTCCCACGGGACAGGGAAATTCTGGGGCCAACGTCCTGACTTTC. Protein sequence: CAISPTGQGNSGANVLTF.

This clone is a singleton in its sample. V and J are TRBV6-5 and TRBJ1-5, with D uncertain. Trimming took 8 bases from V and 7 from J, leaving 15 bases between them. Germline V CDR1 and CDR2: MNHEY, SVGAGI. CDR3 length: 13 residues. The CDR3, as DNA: TGTGCCAGCGGGTGGTCCTCGGGGCAGCCCCAGCATTTT. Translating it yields CASGWSSGQPQHF.